The source of this T cell receptor beta chain is a study of identical twins. In this sample, this clonotype turned up a few times. TCRdb re-called the 5' RACE reads through MiXCR, storing one row per CDR3 protein. The sample carries over 600,000 distinct CDR3 sequences, 21% recorded once. Germline CDR1 and CDR2: LGHNA and YNFKEQ. The CDR3 runs to 12 residues. V was shortened by 1 base and J by 5 bases, with 6 bases between the two germline ends. These data were also filed under a second study, of T cells expressing NK-cell markers.

Material for sequencing was PBMCs. The V and J genes are TRBV4-2 and TRBJ2-7; D uncertain. The source is a woman aged 18 to 35 in good health. This chain's CDR3 is CASSQVENEQYF. The CDR3 DNA follows: TGTGCCAGCAGCCAAGTTGAGAACGAGCAGTACTTC.